The clone carrying this T cell receptor (beta chain) was picked up many times. Its antigen is still unknown. Germline-derived CDR1 and CDR2 are SGHRS and YFSETQ. CDR3 length: 14 amino acids. Trimming removed 3 bases at V and 1 base at J, with 10 bases between. The data were obtained in a study of T-cell reconstitution after alpha-beta-depleted transplantation in children. Study observations and caveats: Newly made T cells mostly supplied T-cell counts and diversity one year after transplant. Reportedly, roughly two months post-transplant, alpha-beta T cells arose from several hundred expanded graft clones.

Unique molecular identifiers were incorporated into the prepared TCRbeta library. A single record per CDR3 protein comes from TCRdb applying MiXCR to the PCR reads. The data hold over 150,000 distinct CDR3 sequences, with 5% to 7.5% observed a single time. The sequencing used PBMCs, collected before TCRalphabeta/CD19-depleted stem cell transplant. The chain carries TRBV5-1 and TRBJ1-1; no clear D. The clonotype comes from a girl in the first two years of life with combined immunodeficiency, due to receive a stem cell transplant. This CDR3 reads CASSSNQANTEAFF. The CDR3, as DNA: TGCGCCAGCAGCTCTAACCAAGCGAACACTGAAGCTTTCTTT.